The 28 T cell receptor beta chains reported below all come from one sample, sequenced in a study of T cell repertoires in cytomegalovirus infection. TCRdb itself ran the reads through MiXCR, one entry per CDR3 protein. Of fewer than 300,000 distinct CDR3 sequences listed, roughly 25% are singletons. Sequencing input: PBMCs. These receptors were obtained from a human donor in good health (CMV status not recorded). Some clones in this sample may be carry-over from other donors' samples.

The CDR3 loop is CASSYPRGAGGDTQYF. DNA for the CDR3: TGTGCCAGCAGTTACCCGCGGGGGGCCGGTGGAGATACGCAGTATTTT. This chain uses TRBV6-6 with TRBJ2-3; 8 bases line up with TRBD2. With 2 bases clipped from V and 5 bases from J, the junction kept 9 bases outside the gene matches. The CDR3 is made up of 16 amino acids. The V gene's germline CDR1 is MNHNY and CDR2 SVGAGI (reference sequence).

This clonotype was found many times. The gene calls are TRBV7-2 and TRBJ2-2; weak D call: TRBD2 (6 bases). This CDR3 contains 15 residues. The germline V gene has CDR1 SGHTA and CDR2 FQGNSA. V was pared by 5 bases and J by 8 bases, with 18 bases between. Here the CDR3 DNA reads TGTGCCAGCAGCGGAACCGGGACTCGAGGAGGGGAGCTGTTTTTT. This sequence encodes CASSGTGTRGGELFF.

This clonotype was detected only a few times. This sequence joins TRBV6-6 and TRBJ2-7, with D possibly being TRBD1 (7 bases). V lost 7 bases and J 2 bases, leaving 18 bases between the germline ends. This CDR3 contains 15 residues. Germline-derived CDR1 and CDR2 are MNHNY and SVGAGI (reference sequence). CDR3 in amino acids: CASTQEAGGPYEQYF. The DNA of the CDR3 is TGTGCCAGCACCCAGGAGGCAGGGGGGCCCTACGAGCAGTACTTC.

This clonotype was seen a few times. The chain has TRBV20-1 and TRBJ1-2; D uncertain. Trimming took off 3 bases at V and 0 bases at J, with 5 bases between the two ends. The germline CDR1 and CDR2 sequences are DFQATT and SNEGSKA (reference sequence). This CDR3 comprises 12 residues. The CDR3 loop reads CSASTANYGYTF. CDR3 nucleotides: TGCAGTGCTAGCACAGCTAACTATGGCTACACCTTC.

The rearrangement uses TRBV28 and TRBJ2-1; the match to TRBD1 covers 8 bases. CDR1 is MDHEN, CDR2 SYDVKM, per germline. V trimming: 5 bases; J trimming: 14 bases; junction bases outside the gene matches: 8. The CDR3 consists of 12 residues. This CDR3 reads CASSEGQGGEFF. CDR3 bases: TGTGCCAGCAGTGAAGGACAGGGTGGGGAGTTCTTC.

The chain couples TRBV5-5 to TRBJ1-2; a weak D match, TRBD1 (5 bases). Germline V lookup: CDR1 SGHKS, CDR2 YYEKEE (reference sequence). The CDR3 totals 15 residues. V dropped 4 bases and J dropped 0 bases, with 13 bases sitting between them. The CDR3 region is CASSPNRRTNYGYTF. CDR3 bases: TGTGCCAGCAGCCCCAACAGGAGAACTAACTATGGCTACACCTTC.

This clonotype was detected a few times. The chain is built from TRBV11-2 and TRBJ2-3; 9 nucleotides match TRBD2. This CDR3 region has 14 residues. The germline V gene encodes CDR1 SGHAT and CDR2 FQNNGV. The J segment lost 3 bases and the V segment lost 8 bases, leaving 6 bases of the junction unmatched. The CDR3 coding sequence is TGTGCCAGCGTACGGAGCGGGGGGACAGATACGCAGTATTTT. Its translation: CASVRSGGTDTQYF.

The chain is built from TRBV12-3 or TRBV12-4 and TRBJ2-2, with D perhaps being TRBD1 or TRBD2 (5 bases each). Trimming took 2 bases from V and 0 from J, leaving 16 bases between them. CDR3 size: 18 residues. The CDR3 DNA sequence: TGTGCCAGCAGTTTACGCCAAACCGGGACGGCGAACACCGGGGAGCTGTTTTTT. As protein: CASSLRQTGTANTGELFF.

In this sample, this clonotype turned up a few times. The rearrangement links TRBV19 to TRBJ2-5; D is ambiguous. V dropped 0 bases and J dropped 5 bases, with 13 bases sitting between them. Germline values: CDR1 LNHDA, CDR2 SQIVND (reference sequence). This CDR3 is 15 amino acids long. In DNA, the CDR3 is TGTGCCAGTAGTATAGAGGCCAGCTCCGGGGAGACCCAGTACTTC. It is translated as CASSIEASSGETQYF. Full variable domain (remainder filled in from reference TRBV19 and TRBJ2-5): DGGITQSPKYLFRKEGQNVTLSCEQNLNHDAMYWYRQDPGQGLRLIYYSQIVNDFQKGDIAEGYSVSREKKESFPLTVTSAQKNPTAFYLCASSIEASSGETQYFGPGTRLLVL.

The chain recombines TRBV11-3 with TRBJ1-3; 7 bases map to TRBD1. The CDR3 has 13 residues. V lost 8 bases to trimming and J lost 4 bases; unmatched junction nucleotides: 5. Germline V lookup: CDR1 SGHNT, CDR2 YENEEA. The CDR3 nucleotides read TGTGCCAGCGCACAGGGGCCCGGAAACACCATATATTTT. As protein: CASAQGPGNTIYF.

This clonotype was seen ten or more times. V usage is TRBV7-2 and J usage is TRBJ2-7, with D perhaps TRBD2 (5 bases). CDR3 length: 13 amino acids. Trimming removed 5 bases from V and 6 bases from J, with 14 bases in between. CDR1 SGHTA and CDR2 FQGNSA come from the germline V gene. The DNA of the CDR3 is TGTGCCAGCAGCGTTGGTACTAGATCCGAGCAGTACGTC. Translating gives CASSVGTRSEQYV.

V usage is TRBV5-1 and J usage is TRBJ2-1; perhaps TRBD1 as D (6 bases). This CDR3 is built from 16 residues. Per the germline V gene, CDR1 is SGHRS and CDR2 is YFSETQ. V dropped 4 bases and J dropped 1 base, with 15 bases sitting between them. CDR3 DNA: TGCGCCAGCAGCCCCCCGGACAGCGCGTCCTACAATGAGCAGTTCTTC. It translates to CASSPPDSASYNEQFF.

The chain joins TRBV9 to TRBJ1-2; a possible D gene is TRBD1 (5 bases). The germline gives CDR1 SGDLS, CDR2 YYNGEE. The CDR3 is 14 amino acids. Trimming stripped 4 bases from V and 5 bases from J, with 15 bases between. CDR3 sequence reads: CASSKGTSGYGYTF. CDR3 DNA sequence: TGTGCCAGCAGCAAGGGGACCAGCGGGTATGGCTACACCTTC.

The rearrangement uses TRBV7-2 and TRBJ2-4, with D maybe TRBD2 (6 bases). Trimming took off 8 bases at V and 6 bases at J, with 20 bases between the two ends. This CDR3 comprises 15 residues. The germline V gene has CDR1 SGHTA and CDR2 FQGNSA. CDR3 residues: CASSREASEGNIQYF. DNA of the CDR3: TGTGCCAGCTCTCGGGAAGCTAGCGAGGGAAACATTCAGTACTTC.

The genes are TRBV11-2 and TRBJ2-3; D may be TRBD2 (5 bases). V was clipped by 0 bases and J by 0 bases, with 19 bases between them. The CDR3 length is 19 residues. Germline assignment: CDR1 SGHAT and CDR2 FQNNGV. The CDR3 sequence: CASSLDPRGADFSTDTQYF. The CDR3 bases are TGTGCCAGCAGCTTAGATCCCCGGGGAGCGGACTTTAGCACAGATACGCAGTATTTT.

This clonotype showed up just a few times. The chain employs TRBV7-6 and TRBJ2-1, with 13 bases fitting TRBD2. V shed 5 bases and J 5 bases; nucleotides not matched to a gene: 9. Germline CDR1 and CDR2: SGHVS and FNYEAQ. The CDR3 extends over 17 amino acids. The CDR3 is CASSPGGTSGADNEQFF. CDR3 DNA sequence: TGTGCCAGCAGCCCCGGGGGGACTAGCGGGGCCGACAATGAGCAGTTCTTC.

At least ten counts were recorded for this clonotype. CDR3 in amino acids: CASSLPPHEQFF. The CDR3 bases are TGTGCCAGCAGCTTACCGCCCCATGAGCAGTTCTTC. The rearrangement links TRBV7-2 to TRBJ2-1, with no clear D. Germline V gene data show CDR1 as SGHTA and CDR2 as FQGNSA. The CDR3 is 12 residues long. V was clipped by 2 bases and J by 8 bases, with 7 bases between them.

This clonotype has a handful of counts. The chain joins TRBV20-1 to TRBJ1-5; D gene uncertain. The germline CDR1 and CDR2 sequences are DFQATT and SNEGSKA (reference sequence). CDR3 length: 13 amino acids. Trimming stripped 3 bases from V and 10 bases from J, with 16 bases between. The chain's CDR3 is CSASYSALGPQHF. CDR3 nucleotides: TGCAGTGCTAGCTACAGCGCTCTAGGACCCCAGCATTTT.

This chain uses TRBV11-2 with TRBJ2-7, with D tentatively TRBD1 or TRBD2 (5 bases each). Germline-derived CDR1 and CDR2 are SGHAT and FQNNGV. The V and J ends lost 4 bases and 2 bases respectively, with 9 bases between them. The CDR3 totals 13 residues. The CDR3 sequence: CASSWGRPYEQYF. Here the CDR3 DNA reads TGTGCCAGCAGCTGGGGACGTCCCTACGAGCAGTACTTC.

The genes are TRBV2 and TRBJ2-1; D gene unclear. Trimming removed 7 bases from V and 2 bases from J, with 3 bases in between. Germline CDR1 and CDR2: SNHLY and FYNNEI. The CDR3 extends over 11 amino acids. The CDR3 loop reads CASTAYNEQFF. CDR3 in DNA: TGTGCCAGCACGGCCTACAATGAGCAGTTCTTC.

The chain joins TRBV7-2 to TRBJ2-3; 15 bases line up with TRBD2. Germline lookup yields CDR1 SGHTA and CDR2 FQGNSA. The junction had 7 bases not matched to a gene; V was cut back by 3 bases and J by 0 bases. CDR3 length: 19 amino acids. DNA of the CDR3: TGTGCCAGCAGCTTTACGGCGGGGACTAGCGGGAGGAGCACAGATACGCAGTATTTT. Encoded protein: CASSFTAGTSGRSTDTQYF.

V usage is TRBV28 and J usage is TRBJ2-7; D may match TRBD1 or TRBD2 (6 bases each). V lost 5 bases, J lost 9 bases, and 23 bases lay in between. The V gene's germline CDR1 is MDHEN and CDR2 SYDVKM. This CDR3 region has 15 residues. Here the CDR3 reads CASSPASGVQGGQYF. In nucleotides, the CDR3 is TGTGCCAGCAGTCCCGCATCAGGAGTACAGGGAGGGCAGTACTTC.

This clonotype was detected only a few times. This chain links TRBV6-1 with TRBJ2-7, with 7 bases lining up with TRBD1. Germline V CDR1 and CDR2: MNHNS, SASEGT. V gave up 7 bases and J gave up 4 bases; unmatched junction bases: 10. The CDR3 runs to 14 residues. This chain's CDR3 is CASIPRQGAYEQYF. CDR3 DNA sequence: TGTGCCAGCATACCTCGACAGGGAGCTTACGAGCAGTACTTC.

This clonotype was seen many times. The chain employs TRBV7-2 and TRBJ1-1; no reliable D call. The CDR3 sequence is 14 residues long. Per germline, CDR1 SGHTA and CDR2 FQGNSA. V was pared by 4 bases and J by 6 bases, with 15 bases between. CDR3 coding DNA: TGTGCCAGCAGCTCTGACACCCCAAGGGCTGAAGCTTTCTTT. Its translation is CASSSDTPRAEAFF.

This clonotype was picked up a small number of times. This chain uses TRBV18 with TRBJ2-7, with 14 bases lining up with TRBD2. This CDR3 comprises 15 residues. V shed 6 bases, J shed 2 bases, and the junction held 3 bases outside the gene matches. CDR1 is KGHSH, CDR2 LQKENI, per germline. The CDR3 reads CASSAGLAGAYEQYF. For the CDR3, the DNA is TGTGCCAGCTCCGCGGGACTAGCGGGAGCCTACGAGCAGTACTTC.

The chain employs TRBV11-2 and TRBJ1-3; 8 nucleotides agree with TRBD1. The CDR3 extends over 15 amino acids. From germline, CDR1 is SGHAT and CDR2 FQNNGV. V lost 5 bases to trimming and J lost 1 base; unmatched junction nucleotides: 4. The CDR3 sequence is CASSGRTGSGNTIYF. The CDR3 coding sequence is TGTGCCAGCAGCGGCCGGACAGGGTCTGGAAACACCATATATTTT.

This clonotype was picked up a small number of times. The rearrangement uses TRBV11-2 and TRBJ1-1, with D maybe TRBD1 (5 bases). Germline CDR1 and CDR2: SGHAT and FQNNGV. The CDR3 totals 16 residues. V lost 6 bases, J lost 1 base, and 18 bases lay in between. The CDR3 nucleotides are TGTGCCAGCAGTCGTATACTGGGAGGGACGAACACTGAAGCTTTCTTT. Its protein is CASSRILGGTNTEAFF.

Ten or more counts support this clonotype. This chain uses TRBV7-2 with TRBJ1-2, with D possibly being TRBD1 (6 bases). V was trimmed by 1 base and J by 4 bases, leaving 13 bases between them. Germline V lookup: CDR1 SGHTA, CDR2 FQGNSA. The CDR3 length is 15 residues. DNA for the CDR3: TGTGCCAGCAGCTTAGACAGGGCGGATTTCTATGGCTACACCTTC. It encodes CASSLDRADFYGYTF.